The clone carrying this T cell receptor (beta chain) was detected only once. The V and J ends lost 2 bases and 0 bases, in that order; junction bases with no gene match: 7. This CDR3 region has 16 residues. CDR1 SGHRS and CDR2 YFSETQ come from the germline V gene. The data originate from a study of T cell changes during pregnancy in multiple sclerosis. Here immunoSEQ multiplex PCR was the method, and the copy in TCRdb shows in-frame clones only, minus some. This table has tens of thousands of clones, 80% to 95% appearing once. This receptor was identified in a female donor in good health, enrolled as a control in a pregnancy study. This specimen was peripheral blood, taken in the first trimester of pregnancy. The chain carries TRBV5-1 and TRBJ2-7; 8 bases map to TRBD2. The DNA of the CDR3 is TGCGCCAGCAGCTTACGCCCACTAGCGGACTCCTACGAGCAGTACTTC. Protein product: CASSLRPLADSYEQYF. Supplemented by reference TRBV5-1 and TRBJ2-7, the full variable domain reads KAGVTQTPRYLIKTRGQQVTLSCSPISGHRSVSWYQQTPGQGLQFLFEYFSETQRNKGNFPGRFSGRQFSNSRSEMNVSTLELGDSALYLCASSLRPLADSYEQYFGPGTRLTVT.